This TCR beta chain was documented in a study of blood T cell repertoires in COVID-19. At the level of the study: Acute-phase and convalescent COVID-19 samples originated in the United States, Italy and Spain. PBMCs, B-cell-depleted T cells, or T cells provided the cDNA or gDNA that made up the material.

Original processing methods: From reference gene primer amplification, estimates of nucleated cell counts were derived. Sequencing was performed with immunoSEQ multiplex PCR; in TCRdb, only in-frame clones are kept and a portion is missing. That table is the source of V, J and clone size, and D and trimming were worked out from the DNA. The table shows some 50,000 clones, with around 84% occurring only once. The clonotype originates from a man in his fifties with acute or convalescent COVID-19. Source material: peripheral blood.

The CDR3 DNA sequence: TGTGCCAGTAGTACGATCACAGGTATCGCCTCAAATTCACCCCTCCACTTT. Encoded protein: CASSTITGIASNSPLHF. V usage is TRBV19 and J usage is TRBJ1-6; D might be TRBD1 (5 bases). V gave up 4 bases and J gave up 7 bases, with 20 bases separating them. The germline gives CDR1 LNHDA, CDR2 SQIVND (reference sequence). The CDR3 contains 17 residues.